This T cell receptor (beta chain) was sequenced for a study of blood T cell repertoires in COVID-19 (dated by TCRdb to between 2020 and 2021). With respect to the entire study: The collaborator samples originated in the United States, Italy and Spain and spanned the acute and convalescent phases of COVID-19. The prospective study material was composed of cDNA or gDNA derived from T cells, B-cell-depleted T cells, or PBMCs. Deeply sampled blood TCRbeta repertoires from subjects exposed to, actively infected with, or recovered from COVID-19 were included in the dataset. The repertoires were released in a freely available public database meant as a resource for research on the immune response to SARS-CoV-2. The samples were drawn from the first 160 participants of the ongoing ImmuneRACE study and from over 950 subjects provided by 6 global collaborators. Sample metadata almost always included a de-identified subject ID, COVID-19 status, age in years and sex. Where available, HLA class I and class II types were obtained from metadata supplied by the sample provider rather than from assay-based typing.

The paper's findings and limits, for the study overall: The quantity of clinical and demographic metadata differed by source and by participant and was supplied without curation.

The germline V gene encodes CDR1 SNHLY and CDR2 FYNNEI. The CDR3, from cysteine to phenylalanine, totals 14 residues. Only the CDR3 region is kept as DNA, spanning 42 bases read in frame from base 1. At the junction V is shortened by 6 bases and J by 6 bases; bases outside the gene matches: 8. On this clone itself: Its binding antigen is unknown. Base qualities are not provided; no much larger clone lies one nucleotide away.

TCRbeta CDR3 regions were amplified from genomic DNA using the immunoSEQ Assay, a bias-controlled multiplex PCR. In the original analysis: Nucleated cell counts per sample were estimated from amplification of reference gene primers within the assay. To quantify the absolute abundance of each unique TCRbeta CDR3 rearrangement, sequence reads were collapsed and filtered. For each sample, productive Simpson clonality was calculated as the square root of Simpson's diversity index over productive rearrangements. TCRdb re-hosts the immuneACCESS table, in-frame sequences only. Its copies lack some clones; in the studies checked, an unresolved V gene accounts for under half of them, and the cause for the rest is not known. The V and J calls and clone size were taken over from that table, and D and trimming were inferred from the DNA. The sample table contains nearly 350,000 clones; only one count was recorded for approximately 82% of them. The ten largest clonotypes hold 2.5% to 3% of the sample.

The collaborating institutions used their own protocols to collect whole blood in K2EDTA tubes. Collaborator samples were shipped for TCRbeta analysis as frozen whole blood, isolated PBMCs, or DNA extracted from either sample type. The V gene is TRBV2 and the J gene is TRBJ1-5, with 7 middle bases fitting TRBD1. Sequencing was carried out using peripheral blood. This TCR came from a man younger than 45 with active or convalescent COVID-19. The CDR3 protein sequence reads: CASRREGASQPQHF. At the DNA level, the sequence is TGTGCCAGCAGACGGGAGGGGGCGTCTCAGCCCCAGCATTTT.